This TCR beta chain was sequenced during a study of blood T cell repertoires in COVID-19. Study details: Acute-phase and convalescent COVID-19 samples originated in the United States, Italy and Spain. The cDNA or gDNA used as material had been derived from T cells, B-cell-depleted T cells, or PBMCs.

TCRdb's table, derived via immunoSEQ multiplex PCR, lists solely in-frame clones and lacks some. The profile covers fewer than 150,000 clones, with approximately 84% appearing a single time and about 16% taken by the ten largest. The TCR was taken from a woman between 50 and 59 years old who had recovered from COVID-19. Sequenced: peripheral blood.

CDR3: CASSSARDTQYF. The CDR3 coding sequence is TGTGCCAGCAGCTCCGCGAGGGATACGCAGTATTTT. The chain uses TRBV6-5 and TRBJ2-3; D remains unclear. The CDR3 runs 12 residues. Trimming pared 6 bases from V and 6 bases from J, leaving 10 bases between. Germline CDR1 is MNHEY and CDR2 is SVGAGI.